The 19 T cell receptor beta chains in this list originate from one sample, sequenced in a study of radiation and T cells in renal cell carcinoma. Time point described: blood 4 weeks post-SBRT, at nephrectomy. Sample treatment: 15 Gy SBRT to primary tumor, nephrectomy 4 weeks later. Method: immunoSEQ multiplex PCR; TCRdb's copy keeps in-frame clones and lacks some. This table holds fewer than 200,000 clones, less than 90% found once. The source material was blood, sampled from a patient whose treatment included radiotherapy and nephrectomy. The receptors were sampled from a woman between 45 and 65 years old with renal cell carcinoma.

The rearrangement uses TRBV2 and TRBJ2-7; D is unclear. Trimming pared 2 bases from V and 7 bases from J, leaving 18 bases between. CDR1 and CDR2 (germline): SNHLY, FYNNEI. CDR3 length: 15 residues. The CDR3 region is CASSEYDLPNEEQYF. For the CDR3, the DNA is TGTGCCAGCAGTGAATACGATCTACCGAACGAGGAGCAGTACTTC. The entire variable domain, with the rest obtained from reference TRBV2 and TRBJ2-7, is as follows: EPEVTQTPSHQVTQMGQEVILRCVPISNHLYFYWYRQILGQKVEFLVSFYNNEISEKSEIFDDQFSVERPDGSNFTLKIRSTKLEDSAMYFCASSEYDLPNEEQYFGPGTRLTVT.

The chain combines TRBV5-1 with TRBJ1-4; D might be TRBD1 (6 bases). V was pared by 2 bases and J by 4 bases, with 12 bases between. The V gene's germline CDR1 is SGHRS and CDR2 YFSETQ. The CDR3 length is 15 residues. The DNA for the CDR3 is TGCGCCAGCAGCTTACACAGGGCAAATAATGAAAAACTGTTTTTT. Its protein product is CASSLHRANNEKLFF. Using reference TRBV5-1 and TRBJ1-4 for the parts outside the CDR3, the full variable domain is KAGVTQTPRYLIKTRGQQVTLSCSPISGHRSVSWYQQTPGQGLQFLFEYFSETQRNKGNFPGRFSGRQFSNSRSEMNVSTLELGDSALYLCASSLHRANNEKLFFGSGTQLSVL.

V and J are TRBV6-5 and TRBJ1-1; a possible D gene is TRBD1 (5 bases). Germline V CDR1 and CDR2: MNHEY, SVGAGI. Trimming cost V 4 bases and J 3 bases, with 12 bases left between them. The CDR3 loop spans 14 amino acids. In nucleotides, the CDR3 is TGTGCCAGCAGTTTCGGGACTTCGGACACTGAAGCTTTCTTT. Translation: CASSFGTSDTEAFF.

The chain has TRBV7-8 and TRBJ2-7, with D perhaps TRBD2 (5 bases). The CDR3 contains 13 residues. V was trimmed by 5 bases and J by 0 bases, leaving 8 bases between them. The germline V gene has CDR1 SGHVS and CDR2 FQNEAQ. The CDR3 region has the DNA TGTGCCAGCAGCCCCGGGATCTCCTACGAGCAGTACTTC. Protein sequence: CASSPGISYEQYF.

The V call is TRBV19, the J call TRBJ1-1; TRBD1 agrees at 8 bases. The CDR3 consists of 15 residues. In germline, CDR1 is LNHDA, CDR2 SQIVND (reference sequence). With 5 bases clipped from V and 4 bases from J, the junction kept 9 bases outside the gene matches. CDR3 loop: CASSLGQGFGTEAFF. The CDR3 nucleotides are TGTGCCAGTAGTCTAGGACAGGGTTTCGGCACTGAAGCTTTCTTT.

The rearrangement uses TRBV9 and TRBJ1-3; D not certain. CDR1 and CDR2 (germline): SGDLS, YYNGEE. Trimming shortened V by 4 bases and J by 0 bases, and 11 bases separated the two germline ends. This CDR3 is built from 15 residues. CDR3 in DNA: TGTGCCAGCAGCCTCGGGAGCCTCTCTGGAAACACCATATATTTT. Translation: CASSLGSLSGNTIYF. The whole variable domain, remainder taken from reference TRBV9 and TRBJ1-3, is DSGVTQTPKHLITATGQRVTLRCSPRSGDLSVYWYQQSLDQGLQFLIQYYNGEERAKGNILERFSAQQFPDLHSELNLSSLELGDSALYFCASSLGSLSGNTIYFGEGSWLTVV.

J is TRBJ1-1 and V is TRBV5-6; the D gene is possibly TRBD1 (5 bases). Trimming took 4 bases from V and 6 from J, leaving 13 bases between them. Germline loops: CDR1 SGHDT, CDR2 YYEEEE. This CDR3 spans 13 amino acids. CDR3 region: CASSGAGTPEAFF. The CDR3 nucleotides are TGTGCCAGCAGCGGGGCAGGGACCCCTGAAGCTTTCTTT. Looking up the rest from reference TRBV5-6 and TRBJ1-1 gives the full variable domain: DAGVTQSPTHLIKTRGQQVTLRCSPKSGHDTVSWYQQALGQGPQFIFQYYEEEERQRGNFPDRFSGHQFPNYSSELNVNALLLGDSALYLCASSGAGTPEAFFGQGTRLTVV.

This sequence joins TRBV29-1 and TRBJ2-2; the D is unclear. The CDR3 is 12 amino acids. With 5 bases removed from V and 4 bases from J, the gap between germline ends came to 8 bases. The germline V gene has CDR1 SQVTM and CDR2 ANQGSEA. The chain's CDR3 is CSVKYSTGELFF. CDR3 DNA: TGCAGCGTTAAATACAGCACCGGGGAGCTGTTTTTT.

J is TRBJ2-3 and V is TRBV5-5; D might be TRBD2 (5 bases). The ends were cut back, 4 bases at V and 4 bases at J, with 16 bases in the middle. CDR1 is SGHKS, CDR2 YYEKEE, per germline (reference sequence). CDR3 length: 15 residues. The CDR3 nucleotides read TGTGCCAGCAGCCCCGCCGCGCGGGTTGCAGATACGCAGTATTTT. This encodes CASSPAARVADTQYF.

The rearrangement uses TRBV11-2 and TRBJ1-4; 8 bases fit TRBD1. The J segment lost 6 bases and the V segment lost 7 bases, leaving 13 bases of the junction unmatched. Germline CDR1 is SGHAT and CDR2 is FQNNGV. The CDR3 totals 16 residues. As DNA, the CDR3 is TGTGCCAGCACTTCGTGGGCAGGGGGCTTAGATGAAAAACTGTTTTTT. Amino acids: CASTSWAGGLDEKLFF.

This clone occurred once. The J gene is TRBJ2-5, the V gene TRBV7-2; TRBD1 agrees at 8 bases. This CDR3 comprises 15 residues. V was clipped by 0 bases and J by 3 bases; unmatched bases: 3. CDR1 SGHTA and CDR2 FQGNSA come from the germline V gene. The CDR3 nucleotides are TGTGCCAGCAGCTTAGCTAGGACAGGGAAAGAGACCCAGTACTTC. Encoded protein: CASSLARTGKETQYF.

A remark on this clone: The identical CDR3 is also encoded by other nucleotide sequences in the sample. The chain couples TRBV6-5 to TRBJ2-3; no reliable D call. Germline CDR1 and CDR2: MNHEY and SVGAGI. The V and J ends lost 7 bases and 3 bases respectively, with 5 bases between them. This CDR3 region has 11 residues. CDR3 protein: CASTYTDTQYF. The CDR3 nucleotides read TGTGCCAGCACCTATACAGATACGCAGTATTTT.

The V and J genes are TRBV5-4 and TRBJ2-7, with D possibly matching TRBD1 (6 bases). The CDR3 is made up of 13 amino acids. Germline values: CDR1 SGHNT, CDR2 YYREEE (reference sequence). V lost 3 bases and J lost 3, with 10 bases in between. CDR3 DNA sequence: TGTGCCAGCAGCTACACAGGGCGCTACGAGCAGTACTTC. It specifies CASSYTGRYEQYF.

The sample holds a few counts of this clone. CDR3 region: CASSLEVAAEAFF. CDR3 sequence (DNA): TGTGCCAGCAGCTTGGAGGTAGCGGCTGAAGCTTTCTTT. The V gene is TRBV5-6, the J gene TRBJ1-1; no clear D. Trimming shortened V by 0 bases and J by 6 bases, and 9 bases separated the two germline ends. CDR3 length equals 13 residues. Germline V lookup: CDR1 SGHDT, CDR2 YYEEEE.

The chain is built from TRBV4-2 and TRBJ1-4; 7 bases match TRBD1. With V trimmed by 1 base and J by 8 bases, 13 bases remained unmatched. Germline CDR1 reads LGHNA; CDR2 reads YNFKEQ. The CDR3 loop spans 17 amino acids. The CDR3: CASSQVGRGESGEKLFF. CDR3 bases: TGTGCCAGCAGCCAAGTTGGCAGGGGGGAATCGGGGGAAAAACTGTTTTTT.

The rearrangement joins TRBV11-3 to TRBJ2-7, with 7 nucleotides matching TRBD1. Germline values: CDR1 SGHNT, CDR2 YENEEA. CDR3 length: 14 residues. V was clipped by 5 bases and J by 2 bases; unmatched bases: 6. In nucleotides, the CDR3 is TGTGCCAGCAGCGCACAGGGGTCCCCCTACGAGCAGTACTTC. Its translation is CASSAQGSPYEQYF.

V gene TRBV5-6 combines with J gene TRBJ2-7, with D tentatively TRBD1 (6 bases). Trimming removed 3 bases from V and 5 bases from J, with 15 bases in between. The CDR3 contains 14 residues. Germline V gene sequence: CDR1 SGHDT, CDR2 YYEEEE. CDR3 residues: CASSWATSGDEQYF. In nucleotides, the CDR3 is TGTGCCAGCAGCTGGGCGACCTCAGGGGACGAGCAGTACTTC.

The rearrangement joins TRBV7-9 to TRBJ1-3; D unresolved. V lost 1 base and J 4 bases, leaving 14 bases between the germline ends. The CDR3 consists of 16 residues. The germline gives CDR1 SEHNR, CDR2 FQNEAQ (reference sequence). The CDR3 protein is CASSLVVNRRGNTIYF. CDR3 nucleotides: TGTGCCAGCAGCTTAGTTGTCAATCGGAGGGGAAACACCATATATTTT.

The rearrangement links TRBV11-2 to TRBJ2-7; D is uncertain. The CDR3 spans 16 residues. V gave up 0 bases and J gave up 6 bases, with 18 bases separating them. Germline CDR1 is SGHAT and CDR2 is FQNNGV. CDR3 DNA: TGTGCCAGCAGCTTAGATCCTAATCCGGCCCTCCGCGAGCAGTACTTC. Protein: CASSLDPNPALREQYF. The complete variable domain, with remaining parts taken from reference TRBV11-2 and TRBJ2-7, reads EAGVAQSPRYKIIEKRQSVAFWCNPISGHATLYWYQQILGQGPKLLIQFQNNGVVDDSQLPKDRFSAERLKGVDSTLKIQPAKLEDSAVYLCASSLDPNPALREQYFGPGTRLTVT.